This T cell receptor beta chain was found in a study of OX40 agonist ivuxolimab in advanced cancers. Germline loops: CDR1 GTSNPN, CDR2 SVGIG (reference sequence). This CDR3 has 11 amino acids. V was cut by 2 bases and J by 5 bases, with 6 bases left in between. Study outcomes and limitations: Clonal expansion by week 6 occurred in CD4+ and CD8+ blood T cells (at 0.1 to 3.0 mg/kg).

A word on this clone: Its cognate antigen is unknown.

Repertoires were generated with immunoSEQ multiplex PCR, while TCRdb's copy carries only in-frame clones and drops some. The data show nearly 110,000 clones, about nine tenths seen once. The J gene is TRBJ2-5, the V gene TRBV30, with D tentatively TRBD2 (5 bases). The material was CD4+ or CD8+ T cells sorted from blood, obtained in a trial of the OX40 agonist ivuxolimab. The TCR was taken from an adult with an advanced solid tumor such as melanoma, head and neck, liver or kidney cancer. CDR3 sequence (DNA): TGTGCCTGGAGTCGAGGGGAGACCCAGTACTTC. Its translation is CAWSRGETQYF.